The 7 T cell receptor beta chains reported below all come from one sample, sequenced in a study of blood T cell repertoires in COVID-19. Libraries were prepared by immunoSEQ multiplex PCR; TCRdb keeps only in-frame clonotypes and omits some of them. The sample records 30,000 to 50,000 clones, 90% to 95% being singletons. The sequenced material came from peripheral blood. Source of these receptors: a human donor with active COVID-19. The donor label of this sample is uncertain.

The chain employs TRBV6-5 and TRBJ2-1; 8 bases align to TRBD1. This CDR3 is 15 amino acids long. Germline CDR1 is MNHEY and CDR2 is SVGAGI. V lost 6 bases to trimming and J lost 7 bases; unmatched junction nucleotides: 11. The chain's CDR3 is CASRETGERVNEQFF. The CDR3 DNA follows: TGTGCCAGCAGGGAGACAGGGGAGAGAGTAAATGAGCAGTTCTTC.

V usage is TRBV10-3 and J usage is TRBJ2-7; 13 bases are a match to TRBD2. The V segment lost 5 bases and the J segment 0 bases; nucleotides outside the gene matches: 7. The CDR3 runs 17 residues. Per the germline V gene, CDR1 is ENHRY and CDR2 is SYGVKD. The CDR3 spells CAISRTSGSLSSYEQYF. The DNA of the CDR3 is TGTGCCATCAGTAGGACTAGCGGGAGCCTGAGCTCCTACGAGCAGTACTTC.

The rearrangement joins TRBV7-9 to TRBJ1-6, with 9 bases identical to TRBD1. CDR3 length: 16 amino acids. Germline V gene lookup returns CDR1 SEHNR and CDR2 FQNEAQ (reference sequence). Unmatched junction bases numbered 4, after V lost 5 bases and J lost 2 bases. CDR3 bases: TGTGCCAGCAGCGACACAGGGGGCACCTATAATTCACCCCTCCACTTT. Encoded protein: CASSDTGGTYNSPLHF.

This chain joins TRBV25-1 and TRBJ1-1, with a possible D match to TRBD1 (6 bases). The CDR3 runs to 14 residues. V shed 3 bases and J shed 0 bases, with 8 bases lying between them. The germline V gene has CDR1 MGHDK and CDR2 SYGVNS. CDR3 DNA: TGTGCCAGCAGTGAGACAGGTTTGAACACTGAAGCTTTCTTT. This sequence encodes CASSETGLNTEAFF.

The chain is built from TRBV19 and TRBJ2-3; 12 nucleotides align to TRBD2. Germline loops: CDR1 LNHDA, CDR2 SQIVND (reference sequence). The CDR3 sequence is 15 residues long. Trimming cost V 4 bases and J 2 bases; bases outside gene matches: 1. This CDR3 is CASSRTSGDTDTQYF. In DNA form, the CDR3 reads TGTGCCAGTAGTAGGACTAGCGGGGACACAGATACGCAGTATTTT.

The chain combines TRBV18 with TRBJ1-1; 7 nucleotides line up with TRBD1. The CDR3 spans 16 residues. CDR1 is KGHSH, CDR2 LQKENI, per germline. Trimming took 3 bases from V and 0 from J; bases not matched to a gene: 7. The CDR3 spells CASSPDGDRLNTEAFF. In DNA form, the CDR3 reads TGTGCCAGCTCACCGGATGGGGACAGACTGAACACTGAAGCTTTCTTT.

The chain is built from TRBV5-1 and TRBJ2-7; TRBD1 matches 9 bases. The CDR3 consists of 15 residues. Germline V gives CDR1 SGHRS, CDR2 YFSETQ. The V gene end was trimmed by 2 bases and the J gene end by 2 bases; junction bases not matched to a gene: 5. The DNA of the CDR3 is TGCGCCAGCAGCTTCTGGACAGGGGTGACCTACGAGCAGTACTTC. Translated: CASSFWTGVTYEQYF.